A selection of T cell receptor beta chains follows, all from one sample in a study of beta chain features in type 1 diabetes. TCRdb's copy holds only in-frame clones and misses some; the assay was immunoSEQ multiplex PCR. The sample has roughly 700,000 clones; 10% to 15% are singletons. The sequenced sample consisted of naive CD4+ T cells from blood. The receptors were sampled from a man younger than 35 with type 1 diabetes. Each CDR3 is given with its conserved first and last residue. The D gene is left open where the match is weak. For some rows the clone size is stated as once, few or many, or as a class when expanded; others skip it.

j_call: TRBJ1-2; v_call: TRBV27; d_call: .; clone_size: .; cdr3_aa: CASSFAGTSYGYTF; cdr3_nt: TGTGCCAGCAGTTTTGCAGGAACGAGCTATGGCTACACCTTC
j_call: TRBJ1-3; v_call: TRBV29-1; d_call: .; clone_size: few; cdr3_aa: CSVAGFPGSGNTIYF; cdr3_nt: TGCAGCGTTGCCGGCTTTCCGGGCTCTGGAAACACCATATATTTT
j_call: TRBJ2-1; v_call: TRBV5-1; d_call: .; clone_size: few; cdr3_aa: CASKILEGWNEQFF; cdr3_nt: TGCGCCAGCAAAATATTGGAGGGATGGAATGAGCAGTTCTTC
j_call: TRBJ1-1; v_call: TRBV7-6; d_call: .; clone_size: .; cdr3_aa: CASSLAWGAEAFF; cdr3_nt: TGTGCCAGCAGCTTAGCTTGGGGCGCTGAAGCTTTCTTT
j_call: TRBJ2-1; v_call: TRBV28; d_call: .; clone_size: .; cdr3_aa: CASSPQKYYNEQFF; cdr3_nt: TGTGCCAGCAGTCCCCAGAAATATTACAATGAGCAGTTCTTC
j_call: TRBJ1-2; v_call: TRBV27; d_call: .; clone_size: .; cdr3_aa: CASSRRAPQNYGYTF; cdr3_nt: TGTGCCAGCAGCCGCCGGGCCCCTCAAAACTATGGCTACACCTTC
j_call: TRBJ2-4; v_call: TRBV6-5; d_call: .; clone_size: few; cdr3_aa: CASRNRVQDIQYF; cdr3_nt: TGTGCCAGCAGGAACAGGGTTCAGGACATTCAGTACTTC
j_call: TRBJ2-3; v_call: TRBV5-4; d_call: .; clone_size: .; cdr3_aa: CASSFGTVEDTQYF; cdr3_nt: TGTGCCAGCAGCTTTGGAACAGTGGAAGATACGCAGTATTTT
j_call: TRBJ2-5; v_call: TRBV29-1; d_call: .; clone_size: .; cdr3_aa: CSVDALLKGETQYF; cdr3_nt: TGCAGCGTTGACGCGCTCTTAAAAGGAGAGACCCAGTACTTC
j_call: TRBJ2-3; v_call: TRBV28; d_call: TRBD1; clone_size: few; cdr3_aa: CASSSTGSNADTQYF; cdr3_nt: TGTGCCAGCAGCTCGACAGGGTCCAACGCAGATACGCAGTATTTT
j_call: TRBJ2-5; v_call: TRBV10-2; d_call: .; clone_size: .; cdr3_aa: CASSDSLNQETQYF; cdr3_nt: TGCGCCAGCAGTGATTCCCTGAACCAAGAGACCCAGTACTTC
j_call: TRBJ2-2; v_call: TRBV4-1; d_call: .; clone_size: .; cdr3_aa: CASSGAGELFF; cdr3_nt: TGCGCCAGCAGTGGGGCCGGGGAGCTGTTTTTT
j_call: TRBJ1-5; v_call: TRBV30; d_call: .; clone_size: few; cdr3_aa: CAWSVMGGNQPQHF; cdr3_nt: TGTGCCTGGAGTGTCATGGGAGGCAATCAGCCCCAGCATTTT
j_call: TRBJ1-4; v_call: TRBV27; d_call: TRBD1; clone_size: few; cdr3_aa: CASSSRTTGATNEKLFF; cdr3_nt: TGTGCCAGCAGTTCTCGAACTACAGGGGCGACTAATGAAAAACTGTTTTTT
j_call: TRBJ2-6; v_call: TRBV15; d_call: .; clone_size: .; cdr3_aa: CATSSTSGANVLTF; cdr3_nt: TGTGCCACCAGCAGCACCTCTGGGGCCAACGTCCTGACTTTC
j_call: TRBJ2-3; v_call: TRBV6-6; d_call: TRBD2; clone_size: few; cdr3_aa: CASSLAGDYTDTQYF; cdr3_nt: TGTGCCAGCAGTCTAGCGGGGGACTACACAGATACGCAGTATTTT
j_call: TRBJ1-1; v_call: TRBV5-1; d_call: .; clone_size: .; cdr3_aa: CASSFGQQNTEAFF; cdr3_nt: TGCGCCAGCAGCTTTGGACAGCAGAACACTGAAGCTTTCTTT
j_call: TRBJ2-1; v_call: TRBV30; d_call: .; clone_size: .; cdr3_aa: CAWSGNNEQFF; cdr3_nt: TGTGCCTGGTCGGGTAACAATGAGCAGTTCTTC
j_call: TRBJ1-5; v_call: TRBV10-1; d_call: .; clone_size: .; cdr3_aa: CASSESVGGPEHF; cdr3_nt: TGCGCCAGCAGTGAGTCCGTAGGCGGACCCGAGCATTTT
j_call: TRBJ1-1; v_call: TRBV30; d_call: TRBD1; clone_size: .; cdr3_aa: CAWTADRGSNTEAFF; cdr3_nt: TGTGCCTGGACCGCGGACAGGGGTTCAAACACTGAAGCTTTCTTT